This T cell receptor (beta chain) was retrieved from a study of T-cell memory formation after mild COVID-19. General study points: That cross-reactive memory joined was suggested by some responding clones appearing in pre-infection memory. Clones that got smaller from day 15 to 85 had even CD4/CD8, while clones growing later tipped toward CD4+.

Using constant-segment primers, 5'RACE produced TCR alpha and TCR beta cDNA libraries carrying sample barcodes and UMIs. One entry per CDR3 protein, called by TCRdb with MiXCR from the 5' RACE reads. The sample shows about 600,000 distinct CDR3 sequences, about 20% of them seen only once. A word on this clonotype: What it binds is unknown.

The sequenced material came from PBMCs or a T cell subset sorted from them (not recorded which). This TCR was recovered from an adult woman who had mild COVID-19 (a few samples of this study predate the infection). Cell type and time point are not known.

CDR3 sequence: CSVAQIGNTIYF. The CDR3 DNA reads TGCAGCGTTGCTCAAATCGGAAACACCATATATTTT. V usage is TRBV29-1 and J usage is TRBJ1-3, with D unresolved. This CDR3 comprises 12 residues. V lost 4 bases and J 4 bases, leaving 8 bases between the germline ends. Per germline, CDR1 SQVTM and CDR2 ANQGSEA.